These 15 T cell receptor beta chains share one sample of origin, sequenced in a study of T cells in Graves' hyperthyroidism and ophthalmopathy. RNA transcripts gave rise to amplified TCR beta CDR3 regions. Primed by the HTBI set, a first-round RT-PCR was run on the TCR CDR3. TCRdb independently ran MiXCR on the multiplex PCR reads; one entry per CDR3 protein. This sample carries roughly 660,000 distinct CDR3 sequences, roughly 17% of them seen once, and the ten largest clones take 15% to 17%. The specimen was blood. The origin of the receptors is a man aged 45-65 years with Graves' hyperthyroidism.

This clonotype was observed at least ten times. V usage is TRBV7-9 and J usage is TRBJ2-1, with 11 bases matching TRBD1. V gave up 8 bases and J gave up 7 bases; unmatched junction bases: 7. This CDR3 is built from 14 residues. The germline V gene encodes CDR1 SEHNR and CDR2 FQNEAQ (reference sequence). CDR3 nucleotides: TGTGCCAGCTCCGGGACAGGGGGAAGAAATGAGCAGTTCTTC. Its translation is CASSGTGGRNEQFF.

There are many counts of this clonotype. V and J are TRBV2 and TRBJ2-5, with TRBD1 matching over 11 bases. The CDR3 sequence is 16 residues long. J lost 4 bases, V lost 7 bases, and 11 bases had no gene match. Germline V lookup: CDR1 SNHLY, CDR2 FYNNEI. Written as DNA, the CDR3 is TGTGCCAGCAACCCCAGGACAGGGGGCTTCGTAGAGACCCAGTACTTC. Protein: CASNPRTGGFVETQYF. Supplemented by reference TRBV2 and TRBJ2-5, the full variable domain reads EPEVTQTPSHQVTQMGQEVILRCVPISNHLYFYWYRQILGQKVEFLVSFYNNEISEKSEIFDDQFSVERPDGSNFTLKIRSTKLEDSAMYFCASNPRTGGFVETQYFGPGTRLLVL.

This clonotype was detected only a few times. The chain combines TRBV10-1 with TRBJ2-7, with D possibly being TRBD2 (6 bases). The CDR3 totals 14 residues. The germline V gene has CDR1 WNHNN and CDR2 SYGVQD (reference sequence). Deletions cut 6 bases from V and 2 bases from J, with 14 bases between. The CDR3 coding sequence is TGCGCCAGCAGCCAACCGGGACTTCCCTACGAGCAGTACTTC. It specifies CASSQPGLPYEQYF.

This clonotype was seen more than once but under ten times. V usage is TRBV28 and J usage is TRBJ2-7; 9 bases match TRBD1. This CDR3 is built from 15 residues. The germline CDR1 and CDR2 sequences are MDHEN and SYDVKM. The ends lost 2 bases at V and 8 bases at J; junction bases unmatched: 10. The CDR3 region has the DNA TGTGCCAGCAGTTTACCTCCGGGACAGGGCGGCCAGCAGTACTTC. Translation gives CASSLPPGQGGQQYF. Looking up the rest from reference TRBV28 and TRBJ2-7 gives the full variable domain: DVKVTQSSRYLVKRTGEKVFLECVQDMDHENMFWYRQDPGLGLRLIYFSYDVKMKEKGDIPEGYSVSREKKERFSLILESASTNQTSMYLCASSLPPGQGGQQYFGPGTRLTVT.

The genes are TRBV18 and TRBJ2-4, with 11 bases lining up with TRBD1. The CDR3 has 17 residues. The J segment lost 1 base and the V segment lost 0 bases, leaving 2 bases of the junction unmatched. Germline CDR1 KGHSH, CDR2 LQKENI. In DNA, the CDR3 is TGTGCCAGCTCACCACCGGGACAGGGGGGTGCCAAAAACATTCAGTACTTC. Its translation: CASSPPGQGGAKNIQYF.

In its sample, this clonotype was seen many times. V is TRBV9 and J is TRBJ1-5; 9 bases match TRBD1. The J segment lost 5 bases and the V segment lost 3 bases, leaving 0 bases of the junction unmatched. Germline values: CDR1 SGDLS, CDR2 YYNGEE. CDR3 length: 13 amino acids. The chain's CDR3 is CASSGTGDQPQHF. CDR3 in DNA: TGTGCCAGCAGCGGGACAGGGGATCAGCCCCAGCATTTT.

This chain joins TRBV24-1 and TRBJ2-5; TRBD1 matches 9 bases. This CDR3 is built from 15 residues. CDR1 is KGHDR and CDR2 is SFDVKD in the germline V gene. Trimming removed 3 bases from V and 5 bases from J; junction bases left unmatched: 6. Here the CDR3 reads CATSDTGQGVETQYF. CDR3 in DNA: TGTGCCACCAGTGATACGGGACAGGGCGTGGAGACCCAGTACTTC.

This clonotype was observed many times. The V gene is TRBV28, the J gene TRBJ1-1; 7 positions match TRBD1. The ends lost 5 bases at V and 4 bases at J; junction bases unmatched: 13. Germline assignment: CDR1 MDHEN and CDR2 SYDVKM. The CDR3 runs 16 residues. CDR3 in DNA: TGTGCCAGCAGTGCTTCCACAGGGGAGGGACTCACTGAAGCTTTCTTT. Translation gives CASSASTGEGLTEAFF.

In this sample, this clonotype turned up many times. The rearrangement joins TRBV28 to TRBJ2-7; 9 bases are a match to TRBD1. The germline V gene has CDR1 MDHEN and CDR2 SYDVKM. CDR3 length: 16 residues. Unmatched junction bases numbered 7, after V lost 4 bases and J lost 0 bases. CDR3 coding DNA: TGTGCCAGCAGTTACCACCGGGACAGGGACTCCTACGAGCAGTACTTC. Translated, it gives CASSYHRDRDSYEQYF.

The chain links TRBV18 to TRBJ1-1, with no clear D. The CDR3 runs to 15 residues. The V gene lost 2 bases and the J gene lost 1 base, with 11 bases spanning the gap. Germline CDR1 and CDR2: KGHSH and LQKENI. For the CDR3, the DNA is TGTGCCAGCTCACCAGATGAGCGAGCGAACACTGAAGCTTTCTTT. Translation: CASSPDERANTEAFF. Complete variable domain (other parts from reference TRBV18 and TRBJ1-1): NAGVMQNPRHLVRRRGQEARLRCSPMKGHSHVYWYRQLPEEGLKFMVYLQKENIIDESGMPKERFSAEFPKEGPSILRIQQVVRGDSAAYFCASSPDERANTEAFFGQGTRLTVV.

This clonotype came up many times. The chain combines TRBV5-8 with TRBJ2-5, with 14 bases matching TRBD2. The V gene end was trimmed by 4 bases and the J gene end by 4 bases; junction bases not matched to a gene: 12. Per the germline V gene, CDR1 is SGHTS and CDR2 is YDEGEE. The CDR3 extends over 18 amino acids. Here the CDR3 reads CASSGGTSGSGRGETQYF. The CDR3 bases are TGTGCCAGCAGCGGAGGGACTAGCGGGAGTGGACGGGGAGAGACCCAGTACTTC.

This clonotype has only a few counts. The gene calls are TRBV29-1 and TRBJ2-7, with D perhaps assigned TRBD1 or TRBD2 (5 bases each). Germline V gene lookup returns CDR1 SQVTM and CDR2 ANQGSEA. This CDR3 is 14 amino acids long. V was trimmed by 3 bases and J by 2 bases, leaving 14 bases between them. The CDR3, as DNA: TGCAGCGTTGAGGGGACCCAGGAGACCTACGAGCAGTACTTC. This codes for CSVEGTQETYEQYF.

This clonotype was observed many times. This chain connects TRBV30 to TRBJ2-3; D unclear. V lost 5 bases to trimming and J lost 2 bases, with 11 bases between them. Germline assignment: CDR1 GTSNPN and CDR2 SVGIG (reference sequence). This CDR3 comprises 13 residues. In nucleotides, the CDR3 is TGTGCCTGGTCGAAGAGGAACACAGATACGCAGTATTTT. Amino acid sequence: CAWSKRNTDTQYF.

The V gene is TRBV6-1, the J gene TRBJ1-5; 7 bases map to TRBD1. Per germline, CDR1 MNHNS and CDR2 SASEGT. Germline trimming cut 4 bases from V and 3 bases from J; bases unmatched to any gene: 15. The CDR3 is 18 amino acids. As DNA, the CDR3 is TGTGCCAGCAGTGTAAAGGGGGCGTCTGTGGTAGACAATCAGCCCCAGCATTTT. It encodes CASSVKGASVVDNQPQHF.

This clonotype was recorded a few times. The chain has TRBV9 and TRBJ2-1; 11 bases line up with TRBD2. The germline gives CDR1 SGDLS, CDR2 YYNGEE. The CDR3 loop spans 16 amino acids. The V and J ends lost 0 bases and 5 bases, in that order; junction bases with no gene match: 4. The CDR3 spells CASSVERLAGHNEQFF. CDR3 coding DNA: TGTGCCAGCAGCGTAGAAAGACTAGCGGGACACAATGAGCAGTTCTTC.